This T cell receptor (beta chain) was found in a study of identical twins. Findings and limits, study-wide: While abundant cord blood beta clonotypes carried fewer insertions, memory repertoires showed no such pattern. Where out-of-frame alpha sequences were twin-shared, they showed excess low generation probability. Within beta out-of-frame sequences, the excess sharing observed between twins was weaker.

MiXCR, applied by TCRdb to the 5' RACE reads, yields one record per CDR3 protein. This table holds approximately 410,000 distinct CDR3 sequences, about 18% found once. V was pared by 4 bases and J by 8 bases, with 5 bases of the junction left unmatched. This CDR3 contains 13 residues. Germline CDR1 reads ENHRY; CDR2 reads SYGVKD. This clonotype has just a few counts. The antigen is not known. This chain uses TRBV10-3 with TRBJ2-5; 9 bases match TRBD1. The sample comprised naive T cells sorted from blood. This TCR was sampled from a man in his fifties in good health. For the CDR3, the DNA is TGTGCCATCAGTGGGGACAGGGAGGGAACCCAGTACTTC. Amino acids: CAISGDREGTQYF.